Reported below is one TCR beta chain. Its specificity is not known. The CDR3 is made up of 15 amino acids. Per the germline V gene, CDR1 is LGHNA and CDR2 is YSLEER. The J segment lost 8 bases and the V segment lost 0 bases, leaving 5 bases of the junction unmatched. From the reads, TCRdb called clonotypes with MiXCR, one entry per CDR3 protein. The table includes 160,000 or so distinct CDR3 sequences, roughly 22% detected once. This sample was included in a study of T cell repertoires in cytomegalovirus infection. The study, taken as a whole, reports: Dominating the ex vivo response were TCR beta clonotypes that were CMV-specific and HLA-C-restricted.

The receptor comes from a human donor in good health (CMV status not recorded). Some clones in this sample may be carry-over from other donors' samples. The chain is built from TRBV4-3 and TRBJ2-2, with 8 bases lining up with TRBD1. Source: CD8+ T cells from cultured PBMCs, taken from culture after CMV antigen stimulation. This chain's CDR3 is CASSQDRQGAGELFF. Here the CDR3 DNA reads TGCGCCAGCAGCCAAGATCGTCAGGGGGCAGGGGAGCTGTTTTTT.